This T cell receptor (beta chain) was captured in a study of regulatory T cells in long-lasting Graves disease. Germline V gene data show CDR1 as SEHNR and CDR2 as FQNEAQ (reference sequence). The V and J ends lost 5 bases and 2 bases, in that order; junction bases with no gene match: 4. This CDR3 is built from 15 residues. Stated time point: persistent/refractory GD, antithyroid drugs over 5 years with positive TRAb. The TCR library used RNA extracted from PBMCs. Libraries of TCR beta came from iRepertoire HTBI primers plus Arm-PCR of CDR3 regions. MiXCR, applied by TCRdb to the multiplex PCR reads, yields one record per CDR3 protein. This table has around 450,000 distinct CDR3 sequences, roughly 21% appearing once.

This TCR was recovered from a female donor with Graves disease. The chain combines TRBV7-9 with TRBJ2-1; 9 bases agree with TRBD2. The sequences come from peripheral blood mononuclear cells (PBMCs), collected when the disease was refractory, from a patient treated with antithyroid drugs. The CDR3 DNA follows: TGTGCCAGCAGCGGTAGCGGGAGCGCCTACAATGAGCAGTTCTTC. It is translated as CASSGSGSAYNEQFF.